This T cell receptor (beta chain) emerged from a study of T-cell memory formation after mild COVID-19. Study-level information: TCR clusters were mostly donor specific. Regarding the study as a whole: Nothing showed for sure that second-wave clones peaking on day 37 were SARS-CoV-2 specific. A balance of CD4 and CD8 characterized clones contracting day 15 to 85, whereas later expanders leaned CD4+.

TCRdb reprocessed the 5' RACE reads with MiXCR, giving one entry per CDR3 protein. The table lists over 300,000 distinct CDR3 sequences, 20% to 25% of them singletons. As regards this clonotype: As yet, its antigen is unknown.

This CDR3 has 15 amino acids. Germline V lookup: CDR1 SGHTA, CDR2 FQGNSA. V lost 1 base and J 0 bases, leaving 7 bases between the germline ends. Sequencing was carried out using PBMCs or a T cell subset sorted from them (not recorded which). The chain combines TRBV7-2 with TRBJ2-4; D remains ambiguous. This clonotype originated in a man between 18 and 35 years old who had mild COVID-19 (a few samples of this study predate the infection). Cell type and time point are not known. CDR3 region: CASSLGVQAKNIQYF. In DNA, the CDR3 is TGTGCCAGCAGCTTAGGGGTTCAAGCCAAAAACATTCAGTACTTC.